This entry concerns a single T cell receptor beta chain. In the original processing: Estimated nucleated cell counts came from reference gene primer amplification. Using immunoSEQ multiplex PCR, the repertoire was profiled, and TCRdb retains in-frame clones only, with some absent. The V and J calls and the clone size are those of that table, but D and trimming were determined from the DNA. The sample yields about 71,000 clones, 82% seen once. The V gene's germline CDR1 is SNHLY and CDR2 FYNNEI. Trimming cost V 8 bases and J 5 bases, with 19 bases left between them. The CDR3 is made up of 15 amino acids. The record originates from a study of blood T cell repertoires in COVID-19. Overall study context: COVID-19 samples, acute and convalescent, were from the United States, Italy and Spain. Sources were T cells, B-cell-depleted T cells, or PBMCs; the material itself was cDNA or gDNA.

The TCR was taken from an elderly woman with acute or convalescent COVID-19. Sequencing was performed on peripheral blood. This chain joins TRBV2 and TRBJ1-5; D may be TRBD1 (5 bases). The DNA for the CDR3 is TGTGCCAGCGGGGAACGGGCAGGGAAAGATCAGCCCCAGCATTTT. Its protein is CASGERAGKDQPQHF.